This T cell receptor beta chain appears in the sequencing data of a study of T cell repertoires in cytomegalovirus infection. Study findings and constraints: Frequencies of public TCR beta families were cumulated, and this identified carriers of CMV plus the relevant HLA.

The sample holds many counts of this clonotype. Its antigen is unknown. A single record per CDR3 protein comes from TCRdb applying MiXCR to the reads. Among about 900,000 distinct CDR3 sequences, around 29% were seen once, and the ten largest hold 11% to 15%. This TCR came from a human donor in good health (CMV status not recorded). Some clones in this sample may be carry-over from other donors' samples. The specimen comprised cultured CD8+ T cells from PBMCs, sampled from culture after CMV antigen stimulation.

The CDR3 spells CASTSGGADTQYF. CDR3 nucleotides: TGTGCCTCGACTAGCGGGGGAGCAGATACGCAGTATTTT. The V gene is TRBV27, the J gene TRBJ2-3; 12 bases are a match to TRBD2. The CDR3 sequence is 13 residues long. Losses at the gene ends were 11 bases for V and 4 bases for J; bases not matched to a gene: 4. Per germline, CDR1 MNHEY and CDR2 SMNVEV (reference sequence).